A selection of T cell receptor beta chains follows, all from one sample in a study of blood T cell repertoires in COVID-19. Repertoires were generated with immunoSEQ multiplex PCR, while TCRdb's copy carries only in-frame clones and drops some. The data show 200,000 to 250,000 clones, nearly 90% seen once. The specimen was peripheral blood. The receptors here all came from a young man with active or convalescent COVID-19. CDR3s include the opening cysteine and the closing phenylalanine or tryptophan. Each record gives: D gene, V gene, CDR3 length, J gene, clone size, CDR3 protein, CDR3 DNA. D genes are given only for firm matches. Not all rows give a size; the values are once, few, many and, for expanded clones, a class.

D: NA
V: TRBV18
length: 17
J: TRBJ2-2
size: NA
CDR3: CASSHRGGGENTGELFF
DNA: TGTGCCAGCTCTCACCGGGGCGGGGGCGAGAACACCGGGGAGCTGTTTTTT

D: NA
V: TRBV12-3/TRBV12-4
length: 13
J: TRBJ2-5
size: once
CDR3: CASSLTGRETQYF
DNA: TGTGCCAGCAGTTTAACAGGGCGGGAGACCCAGTACTTC

D: TRBD2
V: TRBV6-6
length: 15
J: TRBJ2-1
size: once
CDR3: CASSRGTTDVDEQFF
DNA: TGTGCCAGCAGCCGCGGGACTACCGACGTCGATGAGCAGTTCTTC

D: TRBD2
V: TRBV7-2
length: 17
J: TRBJ2-5
size: once
CDR3: CASSSIPSGGAAGTQYF
DNA: TGTGCCAGCAGCTCAATACCTAGCGGGGGGGCGGCTGGGACCCAGTACTTC

D: NA
V: TRBV9
length: 15
J: TRBJ1-1
size: NA
CDR3: CASRTGASVNTEAFF
DNA: TGTGCCAGCAGAACAGGAGCGAGCGTGAACACTGAAGCTTTCTTT

D: TRBD1
V: TRBV19
length: 17
J: TRBJ2-2
size: once
CDR3: CASSIGRTTGGTGELFF
DNA: TGTGCCAGTAGTATAGGTCGGACGACAGGGGGCACCGGGGAGCTGTTTTTT

D: NA
V: TRBV29-1
length: 15
J: TRBJ2-1
size: NA
CDR3: CSGTRRADSYNEQFF
DNA: TGCAGCGGGACGAGGAGGGCGGACTCCTACAATGAGCAGTTCTTC

D: NA
V: TRBV19
length: 14
J: TRBJ1-2
size: NA
CDR3: CASSDDSLNYGYTF
DNA: TGTGCCAGTAGCGACGACAGTCTTAACTATGGCTACACCTTC

D: NA
V: TRBV6-5
length: 16
J: TRBJ1-6
size: NA
CDR3: CASSYSAGRNNSPLHF
DNA: TGTGCCAGCAGTTACTCGGCAGGGCGTAATAATTCACCCCTCCACTTT

D: NA
V: TRBV4-3
length: 14
J: TRBJ2-5
size: NA
CDR3: CASSQAGGEETQYF
DNA: TGCGCCAGCAGCCAAGCCGGGGGTGAGGAGACCCAGTACTTC

D: NA
V: TRBV29-1
length: 14
J: TRBJ2-3
size: NA
CDR3: CSAAGDLAADTQYF
DNA: TGCAGCGCAGCCGGGGACTTAGCCGCAGATACGCAGTATTTT

D: NA
V: TRBV9
length: 13
J: TRBJ2-1
size: NA
CDR3: CASSPGGVHEQFF
DNA: TGTGCCAGCAGCCCCGGGGGAGTTCATGAGCAGTTCTTC

D: TRBD1
V: TRBV9
length: 17
J: TRBJ2-5
size: NA
CDR3: CASSLGTAGLRQETQYF
DNA: TGTGCCAGCAGCCTCGGGACAGCCGGACTTCGCCAAGAGACCCAGTACTTC

D: NA
V: TRBV2
length: 16
J: TRBJ1-1
size: NA
CDR3: CASRRPGGGRGTEAFF
DNA: TGTGCCAGCAGAAGGCCCGGCGGGGGGCGCGGCACTGAAGCTTTCTTT

D: TRBD2
V: TRBV29-1
length: 12
J: TRBJ2-7
size: once
CDR3: CSVGGRNYEQYF
DNA: TGCAGCGTTGGCGGGAGAAACTACGAGCAGTACTTC

D: NA
V: TRBV10-3
length: 16
J: TRBJ1-2
size: NA
CDR3: CAISESGARANYGYTF
DNA: TGTGCCATCAGTGAGTCGGGGGCACGAGCTAACTATGGCTACACCTTC

D: TRBD1
V: TRBV5-5
length: 17
J: TRBJ1-1
size: NA
CDR3: CASSPDRASQLNTEAFF
DNA: TGTGCCAGCAGCCCAGACAGGGCCTCACAACTTAACACTGAAGCTTTCTTT

D: NA
V: TRBV5-4
length: 15
J: TRBJ1-1
size: NA
CDR3: CASAMAGVVSTEAFF
DNA: TGTGCCAGCGCCATGGCAGGGGTGGTTAGCACTGAAGCTTTCTTT

D: NA
V: TRBV29-1
length: 12
J: TRBJ1-2
size: few
CDR3: CSAYGISYGYTF
DNA: TGCAGCGCATACGGGATTTCCTATGGCTACACCTTC

D: NA
V: TRBV20-1
length: 13
J: TRBJ2-7
size: NA
CDR3: CSATETTSYEQYF
DNA: TGCAGTGCTACTGAGACAACCTCCTACGAGCAGTACTTC

D: NA
V: TRBV3-1/TRBV3-2
length: 13
J: TRBJ2-2
size: NA
CDR3: CASSQVRTGELFF
DNA: TGTGCCAGCAGCCAAGTTCGCACCGGGGAGCTGTTTTTT

D: NA
V: TRBV19
length: 14
J: TRBJ1-5
size: NA
CDR3: CASSIWGGGQPQHF
DNA: TGTGCCAGTAGTATTTGGGGAGGCGGGCAGCCCCAGCATTTT

D: TRBD1
V: TRBV5-5
length: 13
J: TRBJ1-2
size: NA
CDR3: CASSSTGESGYTF
DNA: TGTGCCAGCAGCTCGACAGGGGAAAGTGGCTACACCTTC

D: NA
V: TRBV14
length: 13
J: TRBJ2-1
size: NA
CDR3: CASSQVGGWEQFF
DNA: TGTGCCAGCAGCCAAGTTGGAGGGTGGGAGCAGTTCTTC

D: NA
V: TRBV28
length: 13
J: TRBJ2-7
size: NA
CDR3: CASSRLQGYEQYF
DNA: TGTGCCAGCAGTCGTCTACAGGGCTACGAGCAGTACTTC

D: NA
V: TRBV10-3
length: 15
J: TRBJ1-3
size: NA
CDR3: CAIRPDSFSGNTIYF
DNA: TGTGCCATCAGACCCGACAGCTTCTCTGGAAACACCATATATTTT

D: TRBD1
V: TRBV28
length: 14
J: TRBJ2-7
size: NA
CDR3: CASSLMTGGYEQYF
DNA: TGTGCCAGCAGTTTAATGACAGGGGGCTACGAGCAGTACTTC

D: TRBD2
V: TRBV13
length: 15
J: TRBJ2-7
size: once
CDR3: CASSLRSGSSWEQYF
DNA: TGTGCCAGCAGCTTAAGAAGCGGGAGTTCGTGGGAGCAGTACTTC

D: NA
V: TRBV5-6
length: 12
J: TRBJ2-7
size: NA
CDR3: CASGAGRYEQYF
DNA: TGTGCCAGCGGGGCTGGTCGCTACGAGCAGTACTTC

D: NA
V: TRBV20-1
length: 11
J: TRBJ1-1
size: NA
CDR3: CSASGDTEAFF
DNA: TGCAGTGCTAGCGGGGACACTGAAGCTTTCTTT

D: NA
V: TRBV2
length: 13
J: TRBJ1-4
size: few
CDR3: CASSEERDEKLFF
DNA: TGTGCCAGCAGTGAAGAGAGGGATGAAAAACTGTTTTTT

D: TRBD1
V: TRBV19
length: 13
J: TRBJ1-5
size: NA
CDR3: CASTDRGAQPQHF
DNA: TGTGCCAGTACCGACAGGGGAGCTCAGCCCCAGCATTTT

D: NA
V: TRBV4-2
length: 12
J: TRBJ1-1
size: NA
CDR3: CASSHGGPEAFF
DNA: TGTGCCAGCAGCCACGGGGGGCCTGAAGCTTTCTTT

D: NA
V: TRBV2
length: 12
J: TRBJ1-2
size: NA
CDR3: CASRGGPYGYTF
DNA: TGTGCCAGCAGGGGGGGGCCCTATGGCTACACCTTC

D: TRBD1
V: TRBV12-5
length: 18
J: TRBJ1-2
size: NA
CDR3: CASGSLSDVRDSAYGYTF
DNA: TGTGCTAGTGGTTCCCTGTCCGATGTGCGGGACAGCGCTTATGGCTACACCTTC

D: TRBD1
V: TRBV19
length: 14
J: TRBJ2-7
size: NA
CDR3: CASVSGRGSDEQYF
DNA: TGTGCCAGTGTTTCCGGCAGGGGGTCCGACGAGCAGTACTTC

D: NA
V: TRBV7-2
length: 13
J: TRBJ1-2
size: NA
CDR3: CASSPQTDYGYTF
DNA: TGTGCCAGCAGCCCCCAGACAGACTATGGCTACACCTTC

D: TRBD2
V: TRBV27
length: 17
J: TRBJ2-7
size: NA
CDR3: CASSEPIGLAGSYEQYF
DNA: TGTGCCAGCAGCGAACCTATCGGACTAGCGGGCTCCTACGAGCAGTACTTC

D: TRBD1
V: TRBV4-3
length: 19
J: TRBJ1-4
size: NA
CDR3: CASSSGTGGTMWANEKLFF
DNA: TGCGCCAGCAGCTCAGGCACAGGGGGAACGATGTGGGCTAATGAAAAACTGTTTTTT

D: NA
V: TRBV9
length: 13
J: TRBJ1-1
size: NA
CDR3: CASSPSPRTEAFF
DNA: TGTGCCAGCAGCCCCTCCCCGCGCACTGAAGCTTTCTTT